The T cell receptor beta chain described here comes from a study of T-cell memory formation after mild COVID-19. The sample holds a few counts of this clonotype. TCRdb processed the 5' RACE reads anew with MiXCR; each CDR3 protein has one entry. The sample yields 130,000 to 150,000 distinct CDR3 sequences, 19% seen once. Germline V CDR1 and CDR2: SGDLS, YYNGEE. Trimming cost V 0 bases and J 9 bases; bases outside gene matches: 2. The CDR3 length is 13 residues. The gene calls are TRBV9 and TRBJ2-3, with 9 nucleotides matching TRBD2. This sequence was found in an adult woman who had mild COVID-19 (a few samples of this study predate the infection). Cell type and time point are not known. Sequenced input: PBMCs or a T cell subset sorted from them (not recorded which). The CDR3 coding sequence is TGTGCCAGCAGCGTAGGTAGCGGGAGAACGCAGTATTTT. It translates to CASSVGSGRTQYF.